The 30 T cell receptor beta chains below were found in one sample sequenced in a study of long-term antiretroviral therapy in people with HIV. Survey-level resolution applied to immunoSEQ assay v3.0. Profiled with immunoSEQ multiplex PCR; TCRdb holds only in-frame clones, not every one. The sample lists 20,000 to 30,000 clones, roughly 87% occurring once. The material sequenced was unsorted PBMCs, taken 1.8 years before starting antiretroviral therapy. These receptors were taken from a middle-aged man with HIV.

CDR3 loop: CAWSQYRVKGEAFF. CDR3 in DNA: TGTGCCTGGAGTCAGTACAGGGTGAAGGGTGAAGCTTTCTTT. The gene calls are TRBV30 and TRBJ1-1; tentative D call: TRBD1 (6 bases). This CDR3 is 14 amino acids long. Trimming shortened V by 2 bases and J by 7 bases, and 17 bases separated the two germline ends. The germline gives CDR1 GTSNPN, CDR2 SVGIG (reference sequence). Full variable domain (missing parts from reference TRBV30 and TRBJ1-1): SQTIHQWPATLVQPVGSPLSLECTVEGTSNPNLYWYRQAAGRGLQLLFYSVGIGQISSEVPQNLSASRPQDRQFILSSKKLLLSDSGFYLCAWSQYRVKGEAFFGQGTRLTVV.

The chain combines TRBV4-2 with TRBJ2-2, with TRBD2 matching over 8 bases. There are 17 residues in the CDR3. Looked up from germline, CDR1 is LGHNA and CDR2 is YNFKEQ. The junction had 8 bases not matched to a gene; V was cut back by 2 bases and J by 3 bases. CDR3 DNA: TGTGCCAGCAGCCAACCCCGGGGGGGAGCGGACACCGGGGAGCTGTTTTTT. Residues: CASSQPRGGADTGELFF.

The chain links TRBV6-4 to TRBJ2-2, with 8 bases that match TRBD2. Germline V CDR1 and CDR2: MRHNA, SNTAGT. The CDR3 runs to 14 residues. After removal of 5 bases from V and 7 bases from J, the junction contained 6 bases not matched to a gene. The CDR3 region is CASSSGGDDGELFF. DNA for the CDR3: TGTGCCAGCAGTTCCGGGGGGGATGACGGGGAGCTGTTTTTT.

The chain has TRBV7-8 and TRBJ2-1; 12 bases agree with TRBD2. In germline, CDR1 is SGHVS, CDR2 FQNEAQ. This CDR3 contains 18 residues. Losses at the gene ends were 5 bases for V and 4 bases for J; bases not matched to a gene: 12. The CDR3 coding sequence is TGTGCCAGCAGCGCACAACAAAGGACTAGCGGGAATTACAATGAGCAGTTCTTC. It encodes CASSAQQRTSGNYNEQFF.

The chain links TRBV28 to TRBJ1-5; D might be TRBD1 (6 bases). Trimming took off 6 bases at V and 6 bases at J, with 12 bases between the two ends. The V gene's germline CDR1 is MDHEN and CDR2 SYDVKM. This CDR3 has 13 amino acids. DNA of the CDR3: TGTGCCAGCAGCTGGCGGGGGGCTCAGCCCCAGCATTTT. Residues: CASSWRGAQPQHF. Together with reference TRBV28 and TRBJ1-5, the CDR3 gives the full variable domain: DVKVTQSSRYLVKRTGEKVFLECVQDMDHENMFWYRQDPGLGLRLIYFSYDVKMKEKGDIPEGYSVSREKKERFSLILESASTNQTSMYLCASSWRGAQPQHFGDGTRLSIL.

The gene calls are TRBV29-1 and TRBJ2-5, with 15 positions matching TRBD2. J lost 4 bases, V lost 5 bases, and 11 bases had no gene match. Germline V gene sequence: CDR1 SQVTM, CDR2 ANQGSEA. This CDR3 is 17 amino acids long. The CDR3: CSVLGLAGGLRAETQYF. For the CDR3, the DNA is TGCAGCGTTCTGGGACTAGCGGGAGGACTTAGGGCAGAGACCCAGTACTTC.

This chain's CDR3 is CASRTDMGNQPQHF. In DNA, the CDR3 is TGCGCCAGCAGAACTGATATGGGCAATCAGCCCCAGCATTTT. The J gene is TRBJ1-5, the V gene TRBV5-1, with D unclear. This CDR3 region has 14 residues. Germline-derived CDR1 and CDR2 are SGHRS and YFSETQ. Trimming removed 5 bases from V and 2 bases from J, with 11 bases in between.

The sample holds one count of this clone. This sequence joins TRBV5-4 and TRBJ2-5, with D possibly TRBD2 on 5 matching bases. Between the trimmed V and J ends, which lost 0 bases and 5 bases, there was a span of 11 bases. Germline loops: CDR1 SGHNT, CDR2 YYREEE (reference sequence). The CDR3 is made up of 14 amino acids. The CDR3 DNA reads TGTGCCAGCAGCTTGGCCGGGGATCGGGAGACCCAGTACTTC. Encoded protein: CASSLAGDRETQYF. The complete variable domain, with remaining parts taken from reference TRBV5-4 and TRBJ2-5, reads ETGVTQSPTHLIKTRGQQVTLRCSSQSGHNTVSWYQQALGQGPQFIFQYYREEENGRGNFPPRFSGLQFPNYSSELNVNALELDDSALYLCASSLAGDRETQYFGPGTRLLVL.

The chain is built from TRBV19 and TRBJ1-5, with 10 bases lining up with TRBD1. The trim removed 4 bases at V and 5 bases at J, leaving 8 bases unmatched. CDR1 and CDR2 from the germline V gene are LNHDA and SQIVND (reference sequence). The CDR3 sequence is 16 residues long. The CDR3 spells CASSTSGTGVYQPQHF. The DNA for the CDR3 is TGTGCCAGTAGTACATCCGGGACAGGGGTTTATCAGCCCCAGCATTTT.

V is TRBV11-2 and J is TRBJ2-3; the match to TRBD2 covers 11 bases. Germline assignment: CDR1 SGHAT and CDR2 FQNNGV. J lost 5 bases, V lost 5 bases, and 15 bases had no gene match. CDR3 size: 18 residues. The CDR3 spells CASSRRVGSGGAEDTQYF. The CDR3 bases are TGTGCCAGCAGCCGCAGGGTGGGTAGCGGGGGGGCAGAAGATACGCAGTATTTT. The full variable domain, completed using reference TRBV11-2 and TRBJ2-3, is EAGVAQSPRYKIIEKRQSVAFWCNPISGHATLYWYQQILGQGPKLLIQFQNNGVVDDSQLPKDRFSAERLKGVDSTLKIQPAKLEDSAVYLCASSRRVGSGGAEDTQYFGPGTRLTVL.

V usage is TRBV30 and J usage is TRBJ2-3; tentative D call: TRBD2 (5 bases). V was pared by 1 base and J by 3 bases, with 8 bases between. The CDR3 is 13 residues long. The germline CDR1 and CDR2 sequences are GTSNPN and SVGIG (reference sequence). The CDR3, as DNA: TGTGCCTGGAGTGGAGGGCTAACAGATACGCAGTATTTT. Translating gives CAWSGGLTDTQYF. The whole variable domain, filled in from reference TRBV30 and TRBJ2-3, reads SQTIHQWPATLVQPVGSPLSLECTVEGTSNPNLYWYRQAAGRGLQLLFYSVGIGQISSEVPQNLSASRPQDRQFILSSKKLLLSDSGFYLCAWSGGLTDTQYFGPGTRLTVL.

The chain joins TRBV5-1 to TRBJ2-7; 7 bases line up with TRBD1. This CDR3 has 14 amino acids. From germline, CDR1 is SGHRS and CDR2 YFSETQ. V dropped 3 bases and J dropped 0; count of bases not matched to a gene: 3. CDR3 loop: CASSSQGISYEQYF. For the CDR3, the DNA is TGCGCCAGCAGCTCACAGGGGATCTCCTACGAGCAGTACTTC.

This chain uses TRBV10-3 with TRBJ1-2, with no clear D. Germline V lookup: CDR1 ENHRY, CDR2 SYGVKD. The CDR3 runs to 13 residues. The V and J ends lost 0 bases and 5 bases respectively, with 7 bases between them. This CDR3 is CAISESREYGYTF. The CDR3 DNA is TGTGCCATCAGTGAGTCCCGGGAATATGGCTACACCTTC.

The chain couples TRBV5-1 to TRBJ1-1, with D tentatively TRBD1 (6 bases). This CDR3 spans 13 amino acids. V was clipped by 1 base and J by 7 bases, with 11 bases between them. In germline, CDR1 is SGHRS, CDR2 YFSETQ. This CDR3 is CASSLWTDSEAFF. The CDR3 DNA is TGCGCCAGCAGCTTGTGGACAGACAGTGAAGCTTTCTTT.

By share of the sample, this clone is large (0.1 to 1%). The V and J genes are TRBV10-2 and TRBJ1-2; D may be TRBD1 (5 bases). Trimming took 8 bases from V and 4 from J, leaving 14 bases between them. The CDR3 spans 13 residues. Germline V gives CDR1 WSHSY, CDR2 SAAADI. Written as DNA, the CDR3 is TGCGCCAGCCATTCAGGGTCGGGCTATGGCTACACCTTC. Its translation: CASHSGSGYGYTF.

CDR3 amino acids: CASSLSSRGRGLNTEAFF. CDR3 coding DNA: TGTGCCAGCAGTTTATCCAGCCGAGGGCGGGGATTGAACACTGAAGCTTTCTTT. V gene TRBV27 combines with J gene TRBJ1-1; D is ambiguous. Germline values: CDR1 MNHEY, CDR2 SMNVEV (reference sequence). Trimming cost V 0 bases and J 0 bases, with 17 bases left between them. There are 18 residues in the CDR3.

V usage is TRBV11-2 and J usage is TRBJ2-1, with 11 bases that match TRBD2. Germline CDR1 is SGHAT and CDR2 is FQNNGV. The CDR3 runs 17 residues. V shed 5 bases, J shed 1 base, and the junction held 7 bases outside the gene matches. CDR3 sequence reads: CASSLAGGSWSYNEQFF. For the CDR3, the DNA is TGTGCCAGCAGCCTAGCGGGAGGTTCGTGGTCCTACAATGAGCAGTTCTTC.

This clone showed up just once. This chain uses TRBV6-5 with TRBJ2-1, with 9 nucleotides matching TRBD2. Germline CDR1 MNHEY, CDR2 SVGAGI. This CDR3 is built from 15 residues. V lost 4 bases, J lost 3 bases, and 4 bases stayed unmatched. The CDR3 spells CASSSAGGSYNEQFF. The CDR3 DNA reads TGTGCCAGCAGTTCGGCGGGGGGGAGCTACAATGAGCAGTTCTTC.

V usage is TRBV30 and J usage is TRBJ1-5; 9 bases agree with TRBD1. The ends lost 3 bases at V and 2 bases at J; junction bases unmatched: 5. Germline V CDR1 and CDR2: GTSNPN, SVGIG (reference sequence). The CDR3 spans 15 residues. The CDR3 spells CAWSRTGEGNQPQHF. DNA of the CDR3: TGTGCCTGGAGCAGGACAGGGGAGGGCAATCAGCCCCAGCATTTT. Using reference TRBV30 and TRBJ1-5 for the parts outside the CDR3, the full variable domain is SQTIHQWPATLVQPVGSPLSLECTVEGTSNPNLYWYRQAAGRGLQLLFYSVGIGQISSEVPQNLSASRPQDRQFILSSKKLLLSDSGFYLCAWSRTGEGNQPQHFGDGTRLSIL.

This clone was observed a single time. This chain connects TRBV28 to TRBJ1-1; D may be TRBD1 (6 bases). V was cut by 7 bases and J by 2 bases, with 14 bases left in between. The CDR3 spans 14 residues. Germline CDR1 is MDHEN and CDR2 is SYDVKM. The DNA for the CDR3 is TGTGCCAGCATCGTCGGGACATTTAACACTGAAGCTTTCTTT. Its protein product is CASIVGTFNTEAFF.

The V call is TRBV6-6, the J call TRBJ2-3; TRBD1 agrees at 9 bases. After removal of 8 bases from V and 5 bases from J, the junction contained 5 bases not matched to a gene. The CDR3 covers 13 residues. Germline assignment: CDR1 MNHNY and CDR2 SVGAGI (reference sequence). CDR3 region: CASGTGRGDTQYF. CDR3 nucleotide sequence: TGTGCCAGCGGGACAGGGCGGGGAGATACGCAGTATTTT.

V gene TRBV18 combines with J gene TRBJ2-4; D gene unclear. The CDR3 sequence is 14 residues long. CDR1 KGHSH and CDR2 LQKENI come from the germline V gene. The V end was cut by 6 bases, the J end by 6 bases, with 15 bases between. CDR3 nucleotides: TGTGCCAGCTCGCCGCTTAGGACGGGAAACATTCAGTACTTC. Amino acid sequence: CASSPLRTGNIQYF.

The chain links TRBV30 to TRBJ2-2; D gene ambiguous. This CDR3 is 15 amino acids long. V lost 3 bases, J lost 6 bases, and 17 bases lay in between. Per germline, CDR1 GTSNPN and CDR2 SVGIG (reference sequence). This CDR3 is CAWSPFGLLAGELFF. In DNA, the CDR3 is TGTGCCTGGAGCCCGTTCGGGCTCTTGGCCGGGGAGCTGTTTTTT.

J is TRBJ2-7 and V is TRBV7-2, with D tentatively TRBD1 (5 bases). This CDR3 contains 13 residues. Germline CDR1 is SGHTA and CDR2 is FQGNSA. Deletions cut 5 bases from V and 4 bases from J, with 12 bases between. The CDR3 protein is CASSTASGYEQYF. Here the CDR3 DNA reads TGTGCCAGCAGCACGGCGTCAGGGTACGAGCAGTACTTC. The variable domain in full, completed from reference TRBV7-2 and TRBJ2-7, reads GAGVSQSPSNKVTEKGKDVELRCDPISGHTALYWYRQSLGQGLEFLIYFQGNSAPDKSGLPSDRFSAERTGGSVSTLTIQRTQQEDSAVYLCASSTASGYEQYFGPGTRLTVT.

This chain connects TRBV7-2 to TRBJ2-1; 8 bases fit TRBD2. The germline CDR1 and CDR2 sequences are SGHTA and FQGNSA. Germline trimming cut 5 bases from V and 8 bases from J; bases unmatched to any gene: 5. This CDR3 contains 13 residues. CDR3 coding DNA: TGTGCCAGCAGCCCGGGGGGGGCGTATGAGCAGTTCTTC. Its protein product is CASSPGGAYEQFF.

The chain recombines TRBV7-9 with TRBJ2-4, with no clear D. CDR1 is SEHNR and CDR2 is FQNEAQ in the germline V gene (reference sequence). V lost 2 bases and J lost 7, with 15 bases in between. The CDR3 runs to 15 residues. CDR3 residues: CASSLISAGRNIQYF. The CDR3 nucleotides are TGTGCCAGCAGCTTAATTAGTGCTGGACGGAACATTCAGTACTTC. The full variable domain, completed using reference TRBV7-9 and TRBJ2-4, is DTGVSQNPRHKITKRGQNVTFRCDPISEHNRLYWYRQTLGQGPEFLTYFQNEAQLEKSRLLSDRFSAERPKGSFSTLEIQRTEQGDSAMYLCASSLISAGRNIQYFGAGTRLSVL.

The chain uses TRBV5-4 and TRBJ2-7, with D tentatively TRBD1 (6 bases). The germline V gene encodes CDR1 SGHNT and CDR2 YYREEE (reference sequence). The V gene lost 6 bases and the J gene lost 2 bases, with 18 bases spanning the gap. CDR3 size: 15 residues. The CDR3 is CASTIRQAGAYEQYF. DNA for the CDR3: TGTGCCAGCACCATCAGGCAGGCAGGGGCCTACGAGCAGTACTTC.

The J gene is TRBJ2-6, the V gene TRBV5-4; D gene ambiguous. The CDR3 loop spans 16 amino acids. The V and J ends lost 0 bases and 2 bases respectively, with 9 bases between them. Germline CDR1 is SGHNT and CDR2 is YYREEE (reference sequence). The CDR3 sequence: CASSLVQFTGANVLTF. The DNA for the CDR3 is TGTGCCAGCAGCTTGGTACAGTTCACTGGGGCCAACGTCCTGACTTTC.

This rearrangement joins TRBV7-8 to TRBJ1-2; D not resolved. The CDR3 loop spans 13 amino acids. Looked up from germline, CDR1 is SGHVS and CDR2 is FQNEAQ. With 5 bases removed from V and 7 bases from J, the gap between germline ends came to 14 bases. This chain's CDR3 is CASSLGPSSGYTF. The DNA for the CDR3 is TGTGCCAGCAGCCTGGGCCCTTCGTCTGGCTACACCTTC.

This rearrangement joins TRBV2 to TRBJ2-2; D unresolved. CDR1 and CDR2 from the germline V gene are SNHLY and FYNNEI. V dropped 6 bases and J dropped 2 bases, with 13 bases sitting between them. The CDR3 totals 15 residues. CDR3 protein: CASSLLESNTGELFF. CDR3 nucleotides: TGTGCCAGCAGCCTCCTAGAGAGTAACACCGGGGAGCTGTTTTTT.